A single sample is the source of the 23 T cell receptor beta chains below, sequenced in a study of identical twins. One entry per CDR3 protein, called by TCRdb with MiXCR from the 5' RACE reads. The profile covers 350,000 to 600,000 distinct CDR3 sequences, with over 12% appearing a single time and 0.52% taken by the ten largest. The same sample was also used in a study of yellow fever vaccine responses in identical twins.

Sequenced: CD4+ T cells sorted from blood. Receptor source: a woman in her late teens or twenties in good health.

This clonotype was recorded a few times. The chain is built from TRBV9 and TRBJ2-3; D may be TRBD1 (6 bases). CDR3 length equals 13 residues. Germline CDR1 SGDLS, CDR2 YYNGEE. The V end lost 3 bases, the J end lost 5 bases, and 10 bases lay between the germline ends. CDR3 coding DNA: TGTGCCAGCAGCGCTGGACAGAGAGATACGCAGTATTTT. This codes for CASSAGQRDTQYF.

The genes are TRBV12-3 or TRBV12-4 and TRBJ2-5; D gene unclear. Trimming took off 6 bases at V and 5 bases at J, with 19 bases between the two ends. The CDR3 has 15 amino acids. The CDR3 DNA is TGTGCCAGCAGCCTAGGCAGCCCGGCAGCCGAGACCCAGTACTTC. As protein: CASSLGSPAAETQYF.

The chain employs TRBV20-1 and TRBJ2-7; 11 nucleotides line up with TRBD2. Germline V gene data show CDR1 as DFQATT and CDR2 as SNEGSKA (reference sequence). The junction had 9 bases not matched to a gene; V was cut back by 2 bases and J by 0 bases. This CDR3 spans 17 amino acids. The CDR3 DNA follows: TGCAGTGCTAGATGGGCTAGCGGGGGGCTTAGCTCCTACGAGCAGTACTTC. Its translation is CSARWASGGLSSYEQYF.

This clonotype was found a few times. The chain has TRBV12-3 or TRBV12-4 and TRBJ2-7, with D possibly matching TRBD2 (5 bases). Trimming left V 2 bases short and J 4 bases short, with 21 bases between. The CDR3 length is 17 residues. Here the CDR3 DNA reads TGTGCCAGCAGTTTACGGACGGGCGCGGGCGCGTTGTACGAGCAGTACTTC. It specifies CASSLRTGAGALYEQYF.

This clonotype has ten or more counts. This chain joins TRBV12-3 or TRBV12-4 and TRBJ2-7, with D possibly called TRBD1 or TRBD2 (6 bases each). This CDR3 has 14 amino acids. The ends were cut back, 4 bases at V and 2 bases at J, with 12 bases in the middle. CDR3 amino acids: CASSSLGGPYEQYF. The CDR3 nucleotides read TGTGCCAGCAGTTCCCTTGGGGGGCCCTACGAGCAGTACTTC.

The V and J genes are TRBV15 and TRBJ2-7; D remains unclear. Deletions cut 5 bases from V and 1 base from J, with 12 bases between. Per germline, CDR1 LNHNV and CDR2 YYDKDF (reference sequence). The CDR3 contains 14 residues. The CDR3 DNA reads TGTGCCACCAGCTCGTCGACGGATTCCTACGAGCAGTACTTC. It specifies CATSSSTDSYEQYF.

This clonotype was found a few times. This rearrangement joins TRBV5-1 to TRBJ2-7; no clear D. Trimming cost V 0 bases and J 6 bases, with 10 bases left between them. Looked up from germline, CDR1 is SGHRS and CDR2 is YFSETQ. The CDR3 consists of 13 residues. Here the CDR3 DNA reads TGCGCCAGCAGCTTGGTGGGTGCAGGCGAGCAGTACTTC. This translates into CASSLVGAGEQYF.

This clonotype was observed a few times. The chain links TRBV29-1 to TRBJ2-7, with TRBD2 matching over 13 bases. The trim removed 4 bases at V and 2 bases at J, leaving 5 bases unmatched. This CDR3 region has 15 residues. Germline values: CDR1 SQVTM, CDR2 ANQGSEA. Here the CDR3 reads CSVGPGLAGPYEQYF. Written as DNA, the CDR3 is TGCAGCGTTGGACCGGGACTAGCGGGGCCCTACGAGCAGTACTTC.

J is TRBJ2-7 and V is TRBV20-1; 7 nucleotides agree with TRBD1. The CDR3 sequence is 13 residues long. Germline CDR1 DFQATT, CDR2 SNEGSKA (reference sequence). Unmatched junction bases numbered 5, after V lost 5 bases and J lost 1 base. The CDR3 protein is CSAPTGVSYEQYF. The CDR3, as DNA: TGCAGTGCTCCCACAGGGGTATCCTACGAGCAGTACTTC.

The chain is built from TRBV6-1 and TRBJ2-1; a weak D match, TRBD2 (5 bases). Germline V CDR1 and CDR2: MNHNS, SASEGT. The CDR3 is 15 residues long. V dropped 6 bases and J dropped 3 bases, with 15 bases sitting between them. The CDR3: CASRPDWSIYNEQFF. In DNA form, the CDR3 reads TGTGCCAGCAGACCGGACTGGTCGATCTACAATGAGCAGTTCTTC.

This clonotype has more than one count but fewer than ten. V is TRBV20-1 and J is TRBJ2-2, with no clear D. The germline V gene has CDR1 DFQATT and CDR2 SNEGSKA (reference sequence). V was trimmed by 5 bases and J by 3 bases, leaving 7 bases between them. The CDR3 sequence is 12 residues long. The CDR3 is CSALDYTGELFF. CDR3 sequence (DNA): TGCAGTGCTCTAGACTACACCGGGGAGCTGTTTTTT.

Only a few counts were recorded for this clonotype. The gene calls are TRBV7-8 and TRBJ2-3, with TRBD2 identical over 10 bases. Germline V gives CDR1 SGHVS, CDR2 FQNEAQ. V dropped 4 bases and J dropped 2; count of bases not matched to a gene: 3. CDR3 size: 15 residues. DNA of the CDR3: TGTGCCAGCAGCTCTCTAGCGGGGGCCACAGATACGCAGTATTTT. It encodes CASSSLAGATDTQYF.

In its sample, this clonotype was seen a few times. V usage is TRBV2 and J usage is TRBJ2-1; D may be TRBD2 (6 bases). CDR1 is SNHLY, CDR2 FYNNEI, per germline. The CDR3 runs to 13 residues. V was cut by 10 bases and J by 5 bases, with 15 bases left in between. In DNA form, the CDR3 reads TGTGCCACCCTGGGCAGGGAGGACAATGAGCAGTTCTTC. Its protein product is CATLGREDNEQFF. The full variable domain, its missing parts supplied by reference TRBV2 and TRBJ2-1, is EPEVTQTPSHQVTQMGQEVILRCVPISNHLYFYWYRQILGQKVEFLVSFYNNEISEKSEIFDDQFSVERPDGSNFTLKIRSTKLEDSAMYFCATLGREDNEQFFGPGTRLTVL.

This clonotype has just a few counts. V gene TRBV7-2 combines with J gene TRBJ2-5, with D unclear. V was pared by 1 base and J by 5 bases, with 8 bases between. Per the germline V gene, CDR1 is SGHTA and CDR2 is FQGNSA. The CDR3 extends over 13 amino acids. The CDR3, as DNA: TGTGCCAGCAGCTTAGGTGTTAGGGAGACCCAGTACTTC. Amino acids: CASSLGVRETQYF.

This clonotype has more than one count but fewer than ten. The rearrangement links TRBV3-1 to TRBJ2-3; 11 positions match TRBD2. This CDR3 has 15 amino acids. J lost 3 bases, V lost 4 bases, and 3 bases had no gene match. From germline, CDR1 is LGHDT and CDR2 YNNKEL (reference sequence). CDR3 residues: CASSPTSGATDTQYF. CDR3 DNA: TGTGCCAGCAGCCCGACTAGCGGGGCAACAGATACGCAGTATTTT.

The CDR3 spells CASTSMDRGRETQYF. The CDR3 bases are TGTGCCAGCACAAGTATGGACAGGGGGCGGGAGACCCAGTACTTC. V and J are TRBV5-6 and TRBJ2-5, with TRBD1 matching over 11 bases. J lost 5 bases, V lost 6 bases, and 9 bases had no gene match. Germline V gene sequence: CDR1 SGHDT, CDR2 YYEEEE. The CDR3 loop spans 15 amino acids.

The sample holds a few counts of this clonotype. This chain joins TRBV4-2 and TRBJ2-2; TRBD1 agrees at 7 bases. The CDR3 has 17 amino acids. Germline-derived CDR1 and CDR2 are LGHNA and YNFKEQ. The junction had 12 bases not matched to a gene; V was cut back by 3 bases and J by 5 bases. CDR3 nucleotides: TGTGCCAGCAGCCAGGGGGAGAGGGGGCCTCATACCGGGGAGCTGTTTTTT. Translating gives CASSQGERGPHTGELFF.

The V call is TRBV2, the J call TRBJ2-2, with D tentatively TRBD1 (5 bases). CDR1 is SNHLY and CDR2 is FYNNEI in the germline V gene. CDR3 length: 14 residues. Trimming took off 7 bases at V and 5 bases at J, with 14 bases between the two ends. Written as DNA, the CDR3 is TGTGCCAGCAAGGTCCAGGGTACGACCGGGGAGCTGTTTTTT. It encodes CASKVQGTTGELFF.

This clonotype was observed a few times. The genes are TRBV7-2 and TRBJ2-7; 7 bases are shared with TRBD2. The CDR3 covers 13 residues. V was pared by 7 bases and J by 0 bases, with 3 bases of the junction left unmatched. CDR1 and CDR2 (germline): SGHTA, FQGNSA. In DNA form, the CDR3 reads TGTGCCAGCACCCCGGGGGGCTCCTACGAGCAGTACTTC. This translates into CASTPGGSYEQYF.

The chain recombines TRBV7-2 with TRBJ2-7; 9 bases line up with TRBD1. The CDR3 runs 16 residues. V trimming: 5 bases; J trimming: 4 bases; junction bases outside the gene matches: 12. Germline V gene data show CDR1 as SGHTA and CDR2 as FQGNSA. The CDR3 region has the DNA TGTGCCAGCAGCGTAACCGGGACAGGGATAAGGTACGAGCAGTACTTC. It translates to CASSVTGTGIRYEQYF.

J is TRBJ2-7 and V is TRBV7-3, with D perhaps matching TRBD1 (6 bases). The CDR3 spans 14 residues. Trimming shortened V by 4 bases and J by 9 bases, and 19 bases separated the two germline ends. Germline CDR1 reads SGHTA; CDR2 reads FQGTGA. CDR3 in amino acids: CASSSSPQGSLQYF. The DNA of the CDR3 is TGTGCCAGCAGCTCTTCACCACAGGGATCTCTGCAGTACTTC.

As DNA, the CDR3 is TGTGCCAGCAGTTATAAGACTGGGAGCTCCTACGAGCAGTACTTC. Translated, it gives CASSYKTGSSYEQYF. V and J are TRBV27 and TRBJ2-7, with D possibly being TRBD2 (5 bases). The CDR3 runs 15 residues. From germline, CDR1 is MNHEY and CDR2 SMNVEV (reference sequence). V was pared by 4 bases and J by 0 bases, with 13 bases between.

A remark on this clonotype: With a much larger clone just one base away, this may be a read error. The V call is TRBV29-1, the J call TRBJ2-5, with D perhaps given as TRBD1 or TRBD2 (5 bases each). V lost 4 bases and J lost 0, with 6 bases in between. Germline values: CDR1 SQVTM, CDR2 ANQGSEA. CDR3 size: 12 residues. In nucleotides, the CDR3 is TGCAGCGTTGGAGGGGACCAAGAGACCCAGTACTTC. The encoded protein is CSVGGDQETQYF.